The clone carrying this T cell receptor (beta chain) was found a few times. Its antigen is undetermined. The sample originates from a study of identical twins. Overall study findings and caveats: The conclusions drew on cross-sectional statistical analysis instead of tracking the same donors. Out-of-frame alpha sequences that twins shared showed excess low generation probability. Weaker excess twin sharing was seen among beta out-of-frame sequences.

This CDR3 spans 22 amino acids. The J segment lost 4 bases and the V segment lost 1 base, leaving 23 bases of the junction unmatched. After template switching added a universal primer site, the resulting cDNA carried unique molecular identifiers. TCRdb recomputed calls from the 5' RACE reads with MiXCR, one row per CDR3 protein. The profile shows 250,000 to 350,000 distinct CDR3 sequences, more than 8% of them singletons. These same data were also listed under a study on yellow fever vaccine responses in identical twins.

The sequence derives from a woman aged 18-29 years in good health. V usage is TRBV12-3 or TRBV12-4 and J usage is TRBJ2-1; 9 nucleotides line up with TRBD2. The source material was CD8+ T cells sorted from blood. DNA of the CDR3: TGTGCCAGCAGTTTAGGTTTGCGGTGGGGAGGCCCGACTAGCGGCTTTTACAATGAGCAGTTCTTC. Residues: CASSLGLRWGGPTSGFYNEQFF.